The T cell receptor beta chain described here comes from a study of blood T cell repertoires in COVID-19. Study-wide context: Samples of COVID-19 (acute and convalescent) were obtained from the United States, Italy and Spain. T cells, B-cell-depleted T cells, or PBMCs provided the cDNA or gDNA that served as material.

The age range of participants was about 18 to 90 years, with residence in about two dozen US areas. Profiling relied on immunoSEQ multiplex PCR, and the TCRdb table lists in-frame clones only, not all of them. Of 400,000 to 450,000 clones in the sample, roughly 91% were seen once. This TCR was recovered from a man younger than 35 who had recovered from COVID-19. Sequenced: PBMCs or T cells enriched from blood (not recorded which).

The CDR3 here is CASSPTTGKAFF. For the CDR3, the DNA is TGTGCCAGTAGTCCTACGACAGGGAAGGCTTTCTTT. The chain couples TRBV19 to TRBJ1-1; 7 nucleotides agree with TRBD1. Trimming cost V 5 bases and J 11 bases; bases outside gene matches: 8. CDR3 length: 12 amino acids. Germline V gives CDR1 LNHDA, CDR2 SQIVND (reference sequence).